A selection of T cell receptor beta chains follows, all from one sample in a study of blood T cell repertoires in COVID-19. The method was immunoSEQ multiplex PCR; TCRdb's version includes in-frame clones alone and lacks a portion of them. Of 300,000 to 350,000 clones listed, around nine tenths are singletons. The sequenced sample consisted of peripheral blood. The source of these receptors is a woman aged 65 to 85 with COVID-19, enrolled during active disease. CDR3s include the opening cysteine and the closing phenylalanine or tryptophan. The D gene is left open where the match is weak. The size of a clone is reported for some rows only, either as once, few or many, or as a class for expanded clones.

V gene	clone size	J gene	D gene	CDR3 protein	CDR3 DNA
TRBV2	once	TRBJ1-1	-	CASSEGTREAFF	TGTGCCAGCAGTGAAGGGACACGTGAAGCTTTCTTT
TRBV19	-	TRBJ2-6	TRBD1	CAARDRGGANVLTF	TGTGCCGCACGGGACAGAGGTGGGGCCAACGTCCTGACTTTC
TRBV7-9	-	TRBJ2-7	TRBD2	CASSSGGSGGDEQYF	TGTGCCAGCAGCTCTGGTGGTAGCGGGGGGGACGAGCAGTACTTC
TRBV6-5	-	TRBJ1-2	-	CASSRGENYGYTF	TGTGCCAGCAGCCGCGGGGAAAACTATGGCTACACCTTC
TRBV27	few	TRBJ1-1	-	CASSNQGIGAFF	TGTGCCAGCAGTAACCAGGGAATTGGGGCTTTCTTT
TRBV28	-	TRBJ1-4	TRBD1	CASRYRGLGEKLFF	TGTGCCAGCAGGTACAGGGGATTGGGGGAAAAACTGTTTTTT
TRBV10-3	-	TRBJ2-3	TRBD1	CAISEVTGGHPSTDTQYF	TGTGCCATCAGTGAGGTGACAGGGGGACACCCTAGCACAGATACGCAGTATTTT
TRBV19	-	TRBJ1-2	TRBD1	CASSNNRGTGGYTF	TGTGCCAGTAGTAATAACAGGGGGACCGGTGGCTACACCTTC
TRBV6-6	once	TRBJ1-2	-	CASSYSIVGGGFGYTF	TGTGCCAGCAGTTACTCGATAGTAGGTGGGGGGTTTGGCTACACCTTC
TRBV5-4	-	TRBJ1-1	TRBD1	CASSQQTGENTEAFF	TGTGCCAGCAGCCAACAGACAGGGGAGAACACTGAAGCTTTCTTT
TRBV7-2	-	TRBJ1-1	-	CASRGAMNTEAFF	TGTGCCAGCCGGGGGGCGATGAACACTGAAGCTTTCTTT
TRBV9	-	TRBJ2-7	-	CASSTHPSSYEQYF	TGTGCCAGCAGCACACACCCCAGCTCCTACGAGCAGTACTTC
TRBV11-2	-	TRBJ1-1	TRBD1	CASSSGQGVTEAFF	TGTGCCAGCAGCTCCGGACAGGGAGTCACTGAAGCTTTCTTT
TRBV18	once	TRBJ2-2	-	CASSPLQVETGELFF	TGTGCCAGCTCACCACTACAGGTTGAGACCGGGGAGCTGTTTTTT
TRBV2	-	TRBJ2-2	TRBD1	CASSGPGGTGELFF	TGTGCCAGCAGTGGGCCAGGGGGCACCGGGGAGCTGTTTTTT
TRBV11-2	-	TRBJ1-2	TRBD1	CASSSNRGEGYGYTF	TGTGCCAGCAGCTCCAACAGGGGCGAGGGCTATGGCTACACCTTC
TRBV12-2	once	TRBJ2-7	-	CASRLRLGPGQGQYEQYF	TGTGCAAGTCGCTTAAGGCTCGGACCGGGACAGGGTCAATACGAGCAGTACTTC
TRBV5-5	-	TRBJ2-5	-	CASSLQALKETQYF	TGTGCCAGCAGCTTACAGGCTCTGAAAGAGACCCAGTACTTC
TRBV30	-	TRBJ1-1	-	CAWSGLMNTEAFF	TGTGCCTGGAGTGGACTTATGAACACTGAAGCTTTCTTT
TRBV27	few	TRBJ2-7	TRBD1	CASSSGGEGTSYEQYF	TGTGCCAGCAGTTCAGGGGGCGAGGGGACCTCCTACGAGCAGTACTTC
TRBV6-4	-	TRBJ2-7	-	CASSYRLGHEQYF	TGTGCCAGCAGTTACAGGCTCGGCCACGAGCAGTACTTC
TRBV4-2	-	TRBJ2-1	TRBD2	CASSRVGGGVNNEQFF	TGTGCCAGCAGCCGGGTTGGCGGGGGGGTGAACAATGAGCAGTTCTTC
TRBV9	-	TRBJ2-3	TRBD2	CASSVESGGAADTQYF	TGTGCCAGCAGCGTAGAAAGCGGGGGGGCCGCAGATACGCAGTATTTT
TRBV6-5	once	TRBJ1-2	TRBD1	CASSQGPGGYTF	TGTGCCAGTTCACAGGGGCCGGGTGGCTACACCTTC
TRBV9	-	TRBJ2-5	-	CASSSHPGKTDLETQYF	TGTGCCAGCAGCTCTCATCCGGGGAAAACGGACCTAGAGACCCAGTACTTC
TRBV23-1	-	TRBJ2-1	TRBD2	CASPDGGTSGGVYNEQFF	TGCGCCAGTCCCGACGGTGGGACTAGCGGGGGAGTTTACAATGAGCAGTTCTTC
TRBV4-1	-	TRBJ1-1	-	CASSQVGKTQRAFF	TGCGCCAGCAGCCAAGTCGGTAAGACACAAAGGGCTTTCTTT
TRBV6-5	-	TRBJ2-1	TRBD2	CASSPLGGSNNEQFF	TGTGCCAGCAGCCCCCTGGGAGGGTCGAACAATGAGCAGTTCTTC
TRBV3-1/TRBV3-2	-	TRBJ2-3	TRBD1	CASSRQGPSTDTQYF	TGTGCCAGCAGCCGACAGGGACCTAGCACAGATACGCAGTATTTT
TRBV5-1	-	TRBJ2-1	-	CASSLQGSGYNEQFF	TGCGCCAGCAGCTTACAGGGCAGTGGATACAATGAGCAGTTCTTC
TRBV7-2	-	TRBJ1-2	TRBD1	CASSPTTGRGYGYTF	TGTGCCAGCAGCCCCACGACAGGGCGAGGCTATGGCTACACCTTC
TRBV6-4	-	TRBJ1-2	-	CASSGAGIGYTF	TGTGCCAGCAGTGGAGCGGGGATCGGCTACACCTTC
TRBV6-5	-	TRBJ2-7	TRBD2	CASSYGLAGTYEQYF	TGTGCCAGCAGTTACGGACTAGCGGGTACCTACGAGCAGTACTTC
TRBV6-5	-	TRBJ1-1	-	CASRVSVTNTEAFF	TGTGCCAGCAGAGTATCGGTTACGAACACTGAAGCTTTCTTT
TRBV5-1	-	TRBJ2-7	TRBD2	CASSPYSGGSYEQYF	TGCGCCAGCAGCCCTTATAGCGGGGGGTCCTACGAGCAGTACTTC
TRBV6-5	-	TRBJ1-5	-	CASTPPLGQPQHF	TGTGCCAGCACCCCCCCACTGGGCCAGCCCCAGCATTTT
TRBV25-1	-	TRBJ2-1	-	CASVVGGGLYNEQFF	TGTGCCAGCGTCGTTGGGGGGGGCCTTTACAATGAGCAGTTCTTC
TRBV18	-	TRBJ2-5	-	CASSPRPGAGETQYF	TGTGCCAGCTCACCACGCCCAGGGGCAGGAGAGACCCAGTACTTC
TRBV5-1	-	TRBJ2-3	TRBD2	CASSFQGAGGADTQYF	TGCGCCAGCAGCTTCCAGGGCGCGGGGGGCGCAGATACGCAGTATTTT
TRBV7-8	-	TRBJ1-2	-	CASSPSGNYGYTF	TGTGCCAGCAGCCCGTCAGGGAACTATGGCTACACCTTC
TRBV27	-	TRBJ1-2	TRBD1	CASSLWTGVGYTF	TGTGCCAGCAGTTTATGGACAGGGGTTGGCTACACCTTC
TRBV4-1	once	TRBJ1-1	-	CASSYAGAGAGQGNTEAFF	TGCGCCAGCAGCTACGCAGGGGCCGGCGCAGGGCAAGGGAACACTGAAGCTTTCTTT
TRBV21-1	-	TRBJ1-6	-	CASSKVGGWHNSPLHF	TGTGCCAGCAGCAAAGTAGGGGGCTGGCATAATTCACCCCTCCACTTT
TRBV6-5	-	TRBJ1-1	TRBD1	CASSTTGQSEAFF	TGTGCCAGCAGTACAACGGGACAGAGTGAAGCTTTCTTT
TRBV7-2	-	TRBJ1-1	-	CASRKAMNTEAFF	TGTGCCAGCAGGAAAGCGATGAACACTGAAGCTTTCTTT
TRBV18	-	TRBJ1-5	-	CASSPLPDQPQHF	TGTGCCAGCTCACCATTACCAGATCAGCCCCAGCATTTT
TRBV9	-	TRBJ2-1	TRBD2	CASSSGGLYNEQFF	TGTGCCAGCAGTAGCGGGGGACTATACAATGAGCAGTTCTTC
TRBV24-1	-	TRBJ1-1	-	CATLRNTEAFF	TGTGCCACCCTCAGAAACACTGAAGCTTTCTTT
TRBV7-6	-	TRBJ2-5	TRBD2	CASSLVASGGGETQYF	TGTGCCAGCAGCTTAGTGGCTAGCGGGGGGGGTGAGACCCAGTACTTC
TRBV7-9	-	TRBJ2-1	-	CASSLVKSTYEQFF	TGTGCCAGCAGCTTAGTTAAGAGTACCTATGAGCAGTTCTTC
TRBV30	-	TRBJ1-4	TRBD1	CAWSRQGPEKLFF	TGTGCCTGGAGTCGACAGGGGCCTGAAAAACTGTTTTTT
TRBV4-3	-	TRBJ2-3	-	CASSQDGITTDTQYF	TGCGCCAGCAGCCAAGATGGTATTACAACAGATACGCAGTATTTT
TRBV6-6	-	TRBJ2-4	-	CASSTGLGNIQYF	TGTGCCAGCAGCACGGGACTGGGAAACATTCAGTACTTC